Below, 28 T cell receptor beta chains from the same sample are listed, as sequenced in a study of blood T cell repertoires in COVID-19 (dated by TCRdb to the early 2020s). Libraries were built with the immunoSEQ multiplex PCR assay. In its TCRdb copy, this immuneACCESS table keeps in-frame sequences only and misses some clones. Where compared with another copy, unresolved V genes explain less than half of these, and the others have no known cause. For this sample there are over 100,000 clones; around 83% appear just once. The ten largest clones take up roughly 7.7% of the sample. Sequenced material: peripheral blood. These receptors originate from a man between 70 and 80 years old with acute or convalescent COVID-19.

This clone appeared once. This chain uses TRBV2 with TRBJ1-4, with TRBD1 as a possible D gene (5 bases). CDR1 SNHLY and CDR2 FYNNEI come from the germline V gene. The CDR3 sequence is 14 residues long. The V gene lost 4 bases and the J gene lost 5 bases, with 11 bases spanning the gap. For the CDR3, the DNA is TGTGCCAGCAGTGGGGGGGGGTACAATGAAAAACTGTTTTTT. It codes for CASSGGGYNEKLFF.

The V gene is TRBV5-4, the J gene TRBJ2-1, with 14 bases aligning to TRBD2. This CDR3 contains 17 residues. Germline trimming cut 2 bases from V and 9 bases from J; bases unmatched to any gene: 10. CDR1 SGHNT and CDR2 YYREEE come from the germline V gene (reference sequence). CDR3 amino acids: CASSFAGGLAGVGEQFF. The DNA for the CDR3 is TGTGCCAGCAGCTTCGCGGGGGGACTAGCGGGAGTAGGTGAGCAGTTCTTC.

The rearrangement links TRBV24-1 to TRBJ2-3; a possible D gene is TRBD2 (5 bases). CDR3 length: 17 residues. The ends were cut back, 2 bases at V and 1 base at J, with 15 bases in the middle. Germline lookup yields CDR1 KGHDR and CDR2 SFDVKD. The CDR3 DNA reads TGTGCCACCAGTGATTATAATGAGGGCCCTGGCACAGATACGCAGTATTTT. Its protein is CATSDYNEGPGTDTQYF.

The rearrangement joins TRBV6-5 to TRBJ2-4, with TRBD1 matching 7 bases. J gave up 4 bases and V 0 bases, and 6 bases lay outside the gene matches. The CDR3 runs to 16 residues. Germline lookup yields CDR1 MNHEY and CDR2 SVGAGI. CDR3 protein: CASSYSGMTGKNIQYF. DNA for the CDR3: TGTGCCAGCAGTTACTCGGGGATGACAGGGAAAAACATTCAGTACTTC.

The chain employs TRBV10-1 and TRBJ1-6; D might be TRBD1 (5 bases). The germline CDR1 and CDR2 sequences are WNHNN and SYGVQD (reference sequence). The ends were cut back, 5 bases at V and 10 bases at J, with 15 bases in the middle. This CDR3 spans 14 amino acids. The CDR3: CASSQGVGKSPLHF. The CDR3, as DNA: TGCGCCAGCAGTCAAGGGGTAGGAAAATCACCCCTCCACTTT.

The chain uses TRBV6-1 and TRBJ1-5; 8 nucleotides line up with TRBD1. CDR1 and CDR2 from the germline V gene are MNHNS and SASEGT. This CDR3 has 17 residues. The V gene end was trimmed by 4 bases and the J gene end by 0 bases; junction bases not matched to a gene: 8. CDR3 bases: TGTGCCAGCAGTGTTGACAGGGGCGGAAATAGCAATCAGCCCCAGCATTTT. Translation: CASSVDRGGNSNQPQHF.

This clone was counted only a few times. CDR3 amino acids: CASSPLGQGNDKLFF. In DNA, the CDR3 is TGTGCCAGCAGTCCGCTAGGACAGGGGAACGATAAACTGTTTTTT. This chain uses TRBV28 with TRBJ1-4; the match to TRBD1 covers 9 bases. With 5 bases clipped from V and 11 bases from J, the junction kept 12 bases outside the gene matches. This CDR3 region has 15 residues. From germline, CDR1 is MDHEN and CDR2 SYDVKM.

This rearrangement joins TRBV5-4 to TRBJ2-2; 9 positions match TRBD2. Per the germline V gene, CDR1 is SGHNT and CDR2 is YYREEE (reference sequence). CDR3 size: 17 residues. Losses at the gene ends were 4 bases for V and 3 bases for J; bases not matched to a gene: 10. Written as DNA, the CDR3 is TGTGCCAGCAGCCGAGTTCTAGCGGGGATAGACACCGGGGAGCTGTTTTTT. Amino acids: CASSRVLAGIDTGELFF. The whole variable domain, filled in from reference TRBV5-4 and TRBJ2-2, reads ETGVTQSPTHLIKTRGQQVTLRCSSQSGHNTVSWYQQALGQGPQFIFQYYREEENGRGNFPPRFSGLQFPNYSSELNVNALELDDSALYLCASSRVLAGIDTGELFFGEGSRLTVL.

CDR3 protein: CASSDWVVGANQPQHF. The CDR3, as DNA: TGCGCCAGCAGTGATTGGGTCGTCGGAGCCAATCAGCCCCAGCATTTT. The chain uses TRBV10-1 and TRBJ1-5; D call uncertain. The CDR3 spans 16 residues. The germline V gene encodes CDR1 WNHNN and CDR2 SYGVQD (reference sequence). Trimming removed 3 bases from V and 3 bases from J, with 15 bases in between.

The rearrangement joins TRBV5-6 to TRBJ1-1; D is unresolved. Germline values: CDR1 SGHDT, CDR2 YYEEEE. Trimming removed 0 bases at V and 7 bases at J, with 7 bases between. This CDR3 has 12 amino acids. This CDR3 reads CASSLGRGEAFF. The CDR3 nucleotides are TGTGCCAGCAGCTTGGGACGGGGTGAAGCTTTCTTT.

The chain combines TRBV28 with TRBJ1-2, with TRBD1 identical over 10 bases. V lost 2 bases to trimming and J lost 6 bases; unmatched junction nucleotides: 9. The CDR3 is made up of 16 amino acids. The germline V gene has CDR1 MDHEN and CDR2 SYDVKM. The CDR3 nucleotides read TGTGCCAGCAGTTTAACGGCGACAGGGGGCGTAAATGGCTACACCTTC. Amino acid sequence: CASSLTATGGVNGYTF.

The chain has TRBV5-6 and TRBJ2-7; 9 bases line up with TRBD2. Germline CDR1 is SGHDT and CDR2 is YYEEEE. V shed 0 bases, J shed 3 bases, and the junction held 7 bases outside the gene matches. This CDR3 is 16 amino acids long. CDR3 sequence: CASSLARGLADYEQYF. In DNA, the CDR3 is TGTGCCAGCAGCTTGGCCAGGGGACTAGCAGACTACGAGCAGTACTTC.

The chain employs TRBV5-1 and TRBJ2-3, with 7 bases that match TRBD1. There are 15 residues in the CDR3. V was clipped by 4 bases and J by 1 base; unmatched bases: 6. The germline V gene encodes CDR1 SGHRS and CDR2 YFSETQ. CDR3 protein: CASSPGQPGTDTQYF. CDR3 DNA: TGCGCCAGCAGCCCGGGACAGCCTGGCACAGATACGCAGTATTTT. The full variable domain, completed using reference TRBV5-1 and TRBJ2-3, is KAGVTQTPRYLIKTRGQQVTLSCSPISGHRSVSWYQQTPGQGLQFLFEYFSETQRNKGNFPGRFSGRQFSNSRSEMNVSTLELGDSALYLCASSPGQPGTDTQYFGPGTRLTVL.

The chain has TRBV18 and TRBJ2-3; no clear D gene. The V end was cut by 8 bases, the J end by 3 bases, with 15 bases between. CDR3 size: 14 residues. Germline V gene lookup returns CDR1 KGHSH and CDR2 LQKENI. CDR3 in DNA: TGTGCCAGCCGCAGCCTAGAAAGGACAGATACGCAGTATTTT. It yields the protein CASRSLERTDTQYF. The full variable domain, with the rest looked up from reference TRBV18 and TRBJ2-3, is NAGVMQNPRHLVRRRGQEARLRCSPMKGHSHVYWYRQLPEEGLKFMVYLQKENIIDESGMPKERFSAEFPKEGPSILRIQQVVRGDSAAYFCASRSLERTDTQYFGPGTRLTVL.

The J gene is TRBJ2-6, the V gene TRBV7-2; 10 nucleotides line up with TRBD1. This CDR3 has 19 amino acids. V lost 2 bases, J lost 4 bases, and 11 bases stayed unmatched. Germline lookup yields CDR1 SGHTA and CDR2 FQGNSA. DNA for the CDR3: TGTGCCAGCAGCTTATTTCGACAGGGGGCGCGAGGCGGGGCCAACGTCCTGACTTTC. Residues: CASSLFRQGARGGANVLTF.

As for this clone: The junction differs from germline at one of its ends, possibly a read error. The chain uses TRBV5-1 and TRBJ2-7, with 11 bases aligning to TRBD1. Germline CDR1 SGHRS, CDR2 YFSETQ. CDR3 length: 15 amino acids. The CDR3 loop reads CARSGGGTGGYEQYF. CDR3 sequence (DNA): TGCGCCCGCAGCGGGGGAGGGACAGGGGGCTACGAGCAGTACTTC.

The V call is TRBV2, the J call TRBJ2-2, with 10 bases lining up with TRBD1. The CDR3 sequence is 14 residues long. The germline V gene has CDR1 SNHLY and CDR2 FYNNEI. V shed 7 bases, J shed 6 bases, and the junction held 5 bases outside the gene matches. CDR3 loop: CASKGTGEPGELFF. CDR3 coding DNA: TGTGCCAGCAAGGGGACAGGGGAGCCCGGGGAGCTGTTTTTT.

V is TRBV7-2 and J is TRBJ2-7; D ambiguous. The CDR3 length is 13 residues. V lost 2 bases, J lost 2 bases, and 7 bases lay in between. Germline V gene lookup returns CDR1 SGHTA and CDR2 FQGNSA. The CDR3: CASSLYGPYEQYF. As DNA, the CDR3 is TGTGCCAGCAGCTTATACGGTCCCTACGAGCAGTACTTC.

About this clone itself: Germline and junction disagree at one end, which may indicate a read error. The chain carries TRBV2 and TRBJ1-2, with 10 bases identical to TRBD1. Germline CDR1 reads SNHLY; CDR2 reads FYNNEI. The CDR3 is 12 residues long. CDR3 in DNA: TGTGCCAGCAGACCGGGACAGGGGCAGGTCCCCTTC. Translation: CASRPGQGQVPF.

The rearrangement joins TRBV28 to TRBJ2-3; D is perhaps TRBD2 (6 bases). The CDR3 is 16 residues long. The V end was cut by 1 base, the J end by 4 bases, with 15 bases between. CDR1 and CDR2 (germline): MDHEN, SYDVKM. For the CDR3, the DNA is TGTGCCAGCAGTTTATCGGGTCGGGGGTGGCCAGATACGCAGTATTTT. Its translation is CASSLSGRGWPDTQYF. Complete variable domain (other parts from reference TRBV28 and TRBJ2-3): DVKVTQSSRYLVKRTGEKVFLECVQDMDHENMFWYRQDPGLGLRLIYFSYDVKMKEKGDIPEGYSVSREKKERFSLILESASTNQTSMYLCASSLSGRGWPDTQYFGPGTRLTVL.

CDR3 in amino acids: CASRSSNQPQHF. The CDR3 nucleotides are TGTGCCAGCAGGAGTTCCAATCAGCCCCAGCATTTT. V usage is TRBV12-3 or TRBV12-4 and J usage is TRBJ1-5; D is unclear. Trimming shortened V by 6 bases and J by 3 bases, and 6 bases separated the two germline ends. The CDR3 runs to 12 residues.

This sequence joins TRBV29-1 and TRBJ2-3; a possible D gene is TRBD2 (5 bases). Trimming cost V 1 base and J 2 bases, with 7 bases left between them. Germline CDR1 SQVTM, CDR2 ANQGSEA. This CDR3 region has 13 residues. Here the CDR3 reads CSVEGGFTDTQYF. CDR3 DNA: TGCAGCGTTGAAGGAGGGTTCACAGATACGCAGTATTTT.

This chain uses TRBV9 with TRBJ1-2; no reliable D call. Germline V gives CDR1 SGDLS, CDR2 YYNGEE. The CDR3 is 14 amino acids. Trimming pared 0 bases from V and 3 bases from J, leaving 9 bases between. The CDR3 is CASSVGRNDYGYTF. The CDR3 DNA is TGTGCCAGCAGCGTAGGGCGGAATGACTATGGCTACACCTTC.

The chain is built from TRBV18 and TRBJ2-1; TRBD1 might be the D (6 bases). This CDR3 has 14 amino acids. V lost 6 bases and J lost 12, with 21 bases in between. Germline assignment: CDR1 KGHSH and CDR2 LQKENI. The CDR3 DNA is TGTGCCAGCTCGCCCTTGACAGGCGAGGATACGCAGTTCTTC. Its protein product is CASSPLTGEDTQFF. The full variable domain, with the rest looked up from reference TRBV18 and TRBJ2-1, is NAGVMQNPRHLVRRRGQEARLRCSPMKGHSHVYWYRQLPEEGLKFMVYLQKENIIDESGMPKERFSAEFPKEGPSILRIQQVVRGDSAAYFCASSPLTGEDTQFFGPGTRLTVL.

This clone has only one observation. The chain joins TRBV28 to TRBJ2-1; the match to TRBD1 covers 10 bases. The CDR3 covers 15 residues. Germline V gene sequence: CDR1 MDHEN, CDR2 SYDVKM. V trimming: 6 bases; J trimming: 0 bases; junction bases outside the gene matches: 2. The chain's CDR3 is CASRGQGGSYNEQFF. The CDR3 nucleotides read TGTGCCAGCAGAGGACAGGGGGGCTCCTACAATGAGCAGTTCTTC.

The chain joins TRBV7-9 to TRBJ2-3; no clear D gene. In germline, CDR1 is SEHNR, CDR2 FQNEAQ (reference sequence). CDR3 size: 14 residues. The V and J ends lost 5 bases and 0 bases respectively, with 9 bases between them. The CDR3 coding sequence is TGTGCCAGCAGCAGCCTAGGAAGCACAGATACGCAGTATTTT. Protein product: CASSSLGSTDTQYF.

This clone was counted once. The sample contains more than one DNA sequence encoding this CDR3. This sequence joins TRBV19 and TRBJ2-1; maybe TRBD2 (6 bases). The germline V gene encodes CDR1 LNHDA and CDR2 SQIVND (reference sequence). The CDR3 is 16 residues long. Trimming cost V 6 bases and J 0 bases, with 15 bases left between them. The CDR3 here is CASRKLAFSSYNEQFF. In nucleotides, the CDR3 is TGTGCCAGTAGGAAACTAGCCTTCAGCTCCTACAATGAGCAGTTCTTC.

The chain couples TRBV7-8 to TRBJ2-4, with a weak D call TRBD1 (5 bases). This CDR3 contains 15 residues. The germline CDR1 and CDR2 sequences are SGHVS and FQNEAQ. Between the trimmed V and J ends, which lost 5 bases and 3 bases, there was a span of 14 bases. The CDR3 sequence is CASSIEQVGKNIQYF. The DNA of the CDR3 is TGTGCCAGCAGCATAGAACAGGTTGGCAAAAACATTCAGTACTTC.